The rows below give T cell receptor beta chains drawn from one sample of a study of cytomegalovirus exposure and HLA in healthy donors. Sequenced by immunoSEQ multiplex PCR; TCRdb stores in-frame clones only, minus some. Of roughly 180,000 clones listed, 80% were seen once; the top ten hold about 1.9%. Sequencing input: PBMCs. The receptors derive from a woman in her twenties or thirties in good health and CMV-seronegative. CDR3s include the opening cysteine and the closing phenylalanine or tryptophan. The D gene is left open where the match is weak. Expanded clones are given a class, and other clones once, few, many or no size at all.

D: -
size: -
V: TRBV4-2
J: TRBJ2-1
DNA: TGTGCCAGCAGCCAAGGACAGGCGTCAGGTGTGCAGTTCTTC
CDR3: CASSQGQASGVQFF

D: -
size: -
V: TRBV19
J: TRBJ2-7
DNA: TGTGCCAGTAGTACCCGACAGCCCTCCTACGAGCAGTACTTC
CDR3: CASSTRQPSYEQYF

D: -
size: -
V: TRBV21-1
J: TRBJ1-2
DNA: TGTGCCAGCAGCCCTCGGGACTATGGCTACACCTTC
CDR3: CASSPRDYGYTF

D: -
size: -
V: TRBV2
J: TRBJ2-7
DNA: TGTGCCAGCACCCCCTATTTGTGGAGGCACGAGCAGTACTTC
CDR3: CASTPYLWRHEQYF

D: TRBD2
size: -
V: TRBV4-3
J: TRBJ2-5
DNA: TGCGCCAGCAGCCAAGCAACGGGAGGCCGGGAGACCCAGTACTTC
CDR3: CASSQATGGRETQYF

D: -
size: once
V: TRBV7-6
J: TRBJ2-4
DNA: TGTGCCAGCAGCAGCCAGGAGGGAAACATTCAGTACTTC
CDR3: CASSSQEGNIQYF

D: TRBD2
size: -
V: TRBV7-2
J: TRBJ2-3
DNA: TGTGCCAGCAGCTTAGTGGGGCGGGGGGTAGCAGATACGCAGTATTTT
CDR3: CASSLVGRGVADTQYF

D: TRBD1
size: -
V: TRBV10-2
J: TRBJ2-7
DNA: TGCGCCAGCAGTGGGAGTAGGCAGGGGGCGCGGTCCTACGAGCAGTACTTC
CDR3: CASSGSRQGARSYEQYF

D: -
size: -
V: TRBV6-1
J: TRBJ1-4
DNA: TGTGCCAGCAGACGTTCCAGGGTCTCTAATGAAAAACTGTTTTTT
CDR3: CASRRSRVSNEKLFF

D: TRBD1
size: -
V: TRBV6-5
J: TRBJ2-1
DNA: TGTGCCAGCAGTTACTCTGGGGACAGGGGGCCGGATGAGCAGTTCTTC
CDR3: CASSYSGDRGPDEQFF